Listed below are T cell receptor beta chains from one sample, sequenced in a study of T cell responses to AZD1222 COVID-19 vaccine. Clones were sequenced by immunoSEQ multiplex PCR, and TCRdb holds only the in-frame ones, with some missing. Of about 130,000 clones listed, 90% are singletons. This specimen was peripheral blood, taken on day 0 of AZD1222 vaccination. These receptors were obtained from an adult in good health. Both conserved end residues are part of each CDR3. A D gene is named only where the DNA matches it firmly. Some rows mark clone size as missing; the rest say once, few, many or name a class of expanded clone.

d_gene	len	abundance	v_gene	j_gene	CDR3aa	CDR3nt
TRBD1	16	-	TRBV7-2	TRBJ1-3	CASSLVGTAGGNTIYF	TGTGCCAGCAGCTTAGTGGGGACAGCAGGCGGAAACACCATATATTTT
-	13	-	TRBV7-2	TRBJ2-7	CASSLGPYYEQYF	TGTGCCAGCAGCTTAGGGCCATACTACGAGCAGTACTTC
-	14	-	TRBV7-9	TRBJ2-1	CASSLGTIDNEQFF	TGTGCCAGCAGCTTAGGGACCATCGACAATGAGCAGTTCTTC
TRBD1	15	-	TRBV3-1/TRBV3-2	TRBJ2-5	CASSRRTGGRETQYF	TGTGCCAGCAGCCGACGGACAGGGGGTCGGGAGACCCAGTACTTC
-	15	-	TRBV28	TRBJ1-2	CASSLDQESYYGYTF	TGTGCCAGCAGTTTAGACCAGGAAAGTTACTATGGCTACACCTTC
-	12	-	TRBV5-5	TRBJ1-5	CASGRSNQPQHF	TGTGCCAGCGGAAGGAGCAATCAGCCCCAGCATTTT
-	14	-	TRBV5-1	TRBJ1-4	CASSLTGSNEKLFF	TGCGCCAGCAGCTTGACAGGGTCTAATGAAAAACTGTTTTTT
-	15	-	TRBV5-5	TRBJ1-5	CASSLEAGVNQPQHF	TGTGCCAGCAGCTTGGAGGCAGGCGTCAATCAGCCCCAGCATTTT
-	16	-	TRBV21-1	TRBJ1-5	CASSKESMAINQPQHF	TGTGCCAGCAGCAAAGAGAGTATGGCTATCAATCAGCCCCAGCATTTT
TRBD1	15	-	TRBV7-2	TRBJ1-1	CASSLVGQGGTEAFF	TGTGCCAGCAGCTTAGTGGGACAGGGGGGCACTGAAGCTTTCTTT
-	15	-	TRBV11-1	TRBJ1-6	CASSHPQGFNSPLHF	TGTGCCAGCAGCCACCCGCAGGGGTTTAATTCACCCCTCCACTTT
-	16	-	TRBV28	TRBJ2-7	CASSLITGSLSAEQYF	TGTGCCAGCAGTTTAATTACAGGGAGTCTCTCCGCCGAGCAGTACTTC
TRBD1	14	-	TRBV27	TRBJ1-2	CASRAGTGGYGYTF	TGTGCCAGCAGGGCGGGGACAGGGGGTTATGGCTACACCTTC
-	19	-	TRBV1	TRBJ1-6	CTSSQVGGGDPTINSPLHF	TGCACCAGCAGCCAAGTCGGGGGAGGAGATCCGACCATTAATTCACCCCTCCACTTT
TRBD1	13	-	TRBV28	TRBJ1-5	CATRTGGGQPQHF	TGTGCCACTAGAACAGGGGGAGGTCAGCCCCAGCATTTT
-	13	-	TRBV28	TRBJ1-2	CASSQTGNYGYTF	TGTGCCAGCAGCCAAACAGGGAACTATGGCTACACCTTC
-	15	-	TRBV6-5	TRBJ1-1	CASSYIYGRDTEAFF	TGTGCCAGCAGTTACATTTACGGACGGGACACTGAAGCTTTCTTT
-	12	-	TRBV9	TRBJ2-3	CASSVGGITQYF	TGTGCCAGCAGCGTCGGGGGTATTACGCAGTATTTT
TRBD1	15	-	TRBV27	TRBJ1-1	CASSAGGSMNTEAFF	TGTGCCAGCAGCGCAGGGGGGAGTATGAACACTGAAGCTTTCTTT
-	15	-	TRBV7-9	TRBJ1-5	CASSLVGGSNQPQHF	TGTGCCAGCAGCTTAGTAGGGGGAAGCAATCAGCCCCAGCATTTT
-	14	-	TRBV5-4	TRBJ1-6	CASSSAIRNSPLHF	TGTGCCAGCAGCTCGGCCATTAGGAATTCACCCCTCCACTTT
TRBD1	14	-	TRBV27	TRBJ1-2	CASSNAGTGIGYTF	TGTGCCAGCAGTAACGCGGGGACAGGGATCGGCTACACCTTC
TRBD2	13	-	TRBV7-9	TRBJ2-7	CASSSGTTYEQYF	TGTGCCAGCAGTTCCGGGACTACCTACGAGCAGTACTTC
TRBD1	12	-	TRBV5-6	TRBJ2-7	CASSGDSHEQYF	TGTGCCAGCAGCGGGGACAGTCACGAGCAGTACTTC
-	15	-	TRBV14	TRBJ2-5	CASSQGALPQETQYF	TGTGCCAGCAGCCAGGGGGCCTTACCCCAAGAGACCCAGTACTTC
-	13	-	TRBV6-2/TRBV6-3	TRBJ1-1	CASSGLGWTEAFF	TGTGCCAGCAGTGGACTGGGGTGGACTGAAGCTTTCTTT
-	14	once	TRBV19	TRBJ2-7	CATRRGPPAHEQYF	TGTGCCACTCGAAGGGGCCCACCAGCCCACGAGCAGTACTTC
TRBD1	15	-	TRBV10-2	TRBJ2-5	CASLSGDRPQETQYF	TGCGCCAGTCTCTCTGGGGACAGGCCACAAGAGACCCAGTACTTC
-	14	-	TRBV19	TRBJ1-5	CASRKPEANQPQHF	TGTGCCAGTAGGAAACCCGAGGCAAATCAGCCCCAGCATTTT
-	13	-	TRBV6-5	TRBJ1-5	CASSTDGNQPQHF	TGTGCCAGCAGTACCGACGGCAATCAGCCCCAGCATTTT
-	16	-	TRBV5-1	TRBJ1-3	CASSLDGGFSGNTIYF	TGCGCCAGCAGCTTGGATGGGGGGTTCTCAGGAAACACCATATATTTT
TRBD2	16	-	TRBV9	TRBJ2-3	CASSSRLAGSTDTQYF	TGTGCCAGCAGCTCACGACTAGCGGGAAGCACAGATACGCAGTATTTT
-	13	-	TRBV6-1	TRBJ2-1	CASSEAEYNEQFF	TGTGCCAGCAGTGAAGCTGAATACAATGAGCAGTTCTTC
-	14	-	TRBV30	TRBJ1-6	CAWSVLQYNSPLHF	TGTGCCTGGAGTGTGTTGCAGTATAATTCACCCCTCCACTTT
-	15	-	TRBV6-1	TRBJ2-1	CASSESTLRYNEQFF	TGTGCCAGCAGTGAATCGACACTTCGGTACAATGAGCAGTTCTTC
-	16	-	TRBV3-1/TRBV3-2	TRBJ2-7	CASSQDFSGRPYEQYF	TGTGCCAGCAGCCAAGATTTCAGCGGGCGCCCCTACGAGCAGTACTTC
-	18	-	TRBV11-2	TRBJ2-5	CASSLVMDFRTAQETQYF	TGTGCCAGCAGCTTAGTTATGGATTTCCGGACGGCTCAAGAGACCCAGTACTTC
-	15	-	TRBV19	TRBJ2-7	CASSIGQGTTGEQYF	TGTGCCAGTAGTATCGGACAAGGCACCACCGGGGAGCAGTACTTC
-	14	-	TRBV27	TRBJ2-5	CASSFRYATETQYF	TGTGCCAGCAGTTTTCGCTACGCAACAGAGACCCAGTACTTC
-	16	-	TRBV4-2	TRBJ2-3	CASSQGGPGSADTQYF	TGTGCCAGCAGCCAAGGTGGGCCCGGCTCAGCAGATACGCAGTATTTT
TRBD2	15	-	TRBV5-4	TRBJ2-7	CASSFTRDYAYEQYF	TGTGCCAGCAGCTTTACCCGGGACTACGCGTACGAGCAGTACTTC
TRBD2	16	-	TRBV3-1/TRBV3-2	TRBJ2-3	CASGRLAGGITDTQYF	TGTGCCAGCGGTAGACTAGCGGGGGGTATCACAGATACGCAGTATTTT
-	13	-	TRBV7-3	TRBJ2-5	CASSEQPQETQYF	TGTGCCAGCAGCGAGCAGCCACAAGAGACCCAGTACTTC
-	12	-	TRBV7-9	TRBJ2-7	CASSQITYEQYF	TGTGCCAGCAGCCAAATAACCTACGAGCAGTACTTC
-	17	-	TRBV4-3	TRBJ1-6	CASSQDPGGMGNSPLHF	TGCGCCAGCAGCCAAGACCCCGGAGGTATGGGAAATTCACCCCTCCACTTT
-	17	-	TRBV30	TRBJ1-3	CAWSVPWGLSSGNTIYF	TGTGCCTGGAGTGTACCTTGGGGTCTTAGCTCTGGAAACACCATATATTTT
-	14	-	TRBV28	TRBJ2-7	CASSKDSAPGEQYF	TGTGCCAGCAGTAAGGACAGCGCTCCTGGCGAGCAGTACTTC
TRBD2	14	-	TRBV5-1	TRBJ2-1	CASSLALAGDEQFF	TGCGCCAGCAGCTTGGCCCTAGCGGGGGATGAGCAGTTCTTC
TRBD2	16	-	TRBV2	TRBJ2-1	CASSESMAGGPDEQFF	TGTGCCAGCAGTGAAAGTATGGCGGGGGGGCCGGATGAGCAGTTCTTC
TRBD2	16	few	TRBV14	TRBJ2-4	CASSQGRGGAKNIQYF	TGTGCCAGCAGCCAGGGTCGGGGGGGAGCCAAAAACATTCAGTACTTC
-	13	many	TRBV3-1/TRBV3-2	TRBJ1-3	CASDPVSGNTIYF	TGTGCCAGCGACCCGGTCTCTGGAAACACCATATATTTT
TRBD2	17	-	TRBV7-2	TRBJ2-1	CASSLAVAGSSYNEQFF	TGTGCCAGCAGCTTAGCGGTAGCGGGGAGCTCCTACAATGAGCAGTTCTTC
-	14	-	TRBV21-1	TRBJ1-2	CASSKVGVNYGYTF	TGTGCCAGCAGCAAAGTGGGGGTCAACTATGGCTACACCTTC
-	15	-	TRBV7-9	TRBJ2-7	CASSFGGRAAHEQYF	TGTGCCAGCAGCTTTGGGGGCAGGGCTGCCCACGAGCAGTACTTC
-	13	-	TRBV9	TRBJ1-1	CASSRGPNTEAFF	TGTGCCAGCAGCCGTGGACCCAACACTGAAGCTTTCTTT